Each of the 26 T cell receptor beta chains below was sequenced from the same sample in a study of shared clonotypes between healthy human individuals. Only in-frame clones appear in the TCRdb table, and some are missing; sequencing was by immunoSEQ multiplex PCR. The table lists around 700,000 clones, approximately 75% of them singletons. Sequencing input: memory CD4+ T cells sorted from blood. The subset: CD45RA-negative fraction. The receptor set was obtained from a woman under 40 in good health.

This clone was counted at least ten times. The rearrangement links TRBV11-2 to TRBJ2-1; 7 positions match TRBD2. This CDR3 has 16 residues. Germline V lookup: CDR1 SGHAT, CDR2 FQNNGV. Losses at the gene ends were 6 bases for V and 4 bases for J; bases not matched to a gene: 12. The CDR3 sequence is CASSPGPGGGYNEQFF. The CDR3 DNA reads TGTGCCAGCAGTCCGGGACCGGGCGGGGGATACAATGAGCAGTTCTTC. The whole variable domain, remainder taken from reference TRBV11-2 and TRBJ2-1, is EAGVAQSPRYKIIEKRQSVAFWCNPISGHATLYWYQQILGQGPKLLIQFQNNGVVDDSQLPKDRFSAERLKGVDSTLKIQPAKLEDSAVYLCASSPGPGGGYNEQFFGPGTRLTVL.

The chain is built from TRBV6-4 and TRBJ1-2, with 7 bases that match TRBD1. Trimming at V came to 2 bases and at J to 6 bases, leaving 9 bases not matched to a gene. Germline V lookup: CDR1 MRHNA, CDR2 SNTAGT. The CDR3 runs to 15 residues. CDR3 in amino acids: CASSDNLEGGHGYTF. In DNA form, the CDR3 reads TGTGCCAGCAGTGACAACCTCGAAGGGGGCCATGGCTACACCTTC.

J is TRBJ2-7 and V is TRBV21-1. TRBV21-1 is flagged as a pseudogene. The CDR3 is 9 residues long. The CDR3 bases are TGTGCCAGCAGCAAAGGAAAGTACTTC. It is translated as CASSKGKYF.

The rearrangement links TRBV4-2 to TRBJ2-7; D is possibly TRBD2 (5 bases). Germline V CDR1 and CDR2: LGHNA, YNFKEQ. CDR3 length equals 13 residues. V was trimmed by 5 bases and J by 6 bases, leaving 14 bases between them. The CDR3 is CASSVTRLLEQYF. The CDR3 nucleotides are TGTGCCAGCAGCGTTACTAGACTCCTCGAGCAGTACTTC.

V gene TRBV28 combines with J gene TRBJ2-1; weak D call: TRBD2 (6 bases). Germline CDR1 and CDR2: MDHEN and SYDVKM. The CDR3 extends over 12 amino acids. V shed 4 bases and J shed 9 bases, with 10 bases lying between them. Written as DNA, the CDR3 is TGTGCCAGCAGTTCCGGGAGCGGTGAGCAGTTCTTC. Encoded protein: CASSSGSGEQFF.

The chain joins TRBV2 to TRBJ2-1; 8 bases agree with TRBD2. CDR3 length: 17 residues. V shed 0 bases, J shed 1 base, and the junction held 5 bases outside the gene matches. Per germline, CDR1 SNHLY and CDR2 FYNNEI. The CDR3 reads CASSEAGGGRSYNEQFF. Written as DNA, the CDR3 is TGTGCCAGCAGTGAAGCAGGTGGCGGGAGGTCCTACAATGAGCAGTTCTTC.

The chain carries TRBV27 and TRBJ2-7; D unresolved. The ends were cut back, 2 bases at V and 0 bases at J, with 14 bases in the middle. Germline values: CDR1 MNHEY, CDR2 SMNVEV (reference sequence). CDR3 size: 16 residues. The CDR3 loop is CASSLVPARSSYEQYF. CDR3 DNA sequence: TGTGCCAGCAGTTTAGTTCCCGCCCGAAGCTCCTACGAGCAGTACTTC.

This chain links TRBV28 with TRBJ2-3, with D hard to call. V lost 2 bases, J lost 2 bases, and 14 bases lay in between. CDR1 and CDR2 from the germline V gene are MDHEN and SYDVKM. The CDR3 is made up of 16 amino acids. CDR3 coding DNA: TGTGCCAGCAGTTTAGCCGAATCCAAAGTCACAGATACGCAGTATTTT. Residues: CASSLAESKVTDTQYF.

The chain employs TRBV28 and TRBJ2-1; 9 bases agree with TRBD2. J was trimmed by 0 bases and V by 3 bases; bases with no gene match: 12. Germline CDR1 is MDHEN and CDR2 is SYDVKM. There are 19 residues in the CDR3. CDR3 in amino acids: CASSLGSHLAGSSYNEQFF. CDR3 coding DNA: TGTGCCAGCAGTTTGGGGTCCCATCTAGCGGGGAGCTCCTACAATGAGCAGTTCTTC.

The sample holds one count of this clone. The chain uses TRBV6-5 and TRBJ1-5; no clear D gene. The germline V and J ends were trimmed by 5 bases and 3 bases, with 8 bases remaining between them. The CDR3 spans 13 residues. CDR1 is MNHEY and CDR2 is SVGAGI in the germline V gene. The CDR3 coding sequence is TGTGCCAGCAGTAACGACTTCAATCAGCCCCAGCATTTT. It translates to CASSNDFNQPQHF.

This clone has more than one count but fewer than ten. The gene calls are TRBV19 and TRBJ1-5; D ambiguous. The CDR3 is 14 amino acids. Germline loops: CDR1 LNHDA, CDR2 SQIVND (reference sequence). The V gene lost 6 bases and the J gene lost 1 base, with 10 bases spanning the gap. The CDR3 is CASRFALSNQPQHF. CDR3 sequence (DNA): TGTGCCAGTAGATTCGCATTAAGCAATCAGCCCCAGCATTTT.

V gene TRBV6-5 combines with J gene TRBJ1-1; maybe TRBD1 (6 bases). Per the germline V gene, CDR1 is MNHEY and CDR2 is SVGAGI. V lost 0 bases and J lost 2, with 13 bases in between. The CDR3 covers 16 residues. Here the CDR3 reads CASSYSTGRGNTEAFF. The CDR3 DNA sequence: TGTGCCAGCAGTTACTCGACCGGCAGGGGAAACACTGAAGCTTTCTTT.

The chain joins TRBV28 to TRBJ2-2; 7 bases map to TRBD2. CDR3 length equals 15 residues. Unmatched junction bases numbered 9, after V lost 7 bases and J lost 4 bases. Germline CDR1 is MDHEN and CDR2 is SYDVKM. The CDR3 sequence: CASIRSSGTTGELFF. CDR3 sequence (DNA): TGTGCCAGCATAAGGTCGAGCGGGACCACCGGGGAGCTGTTTTTT.

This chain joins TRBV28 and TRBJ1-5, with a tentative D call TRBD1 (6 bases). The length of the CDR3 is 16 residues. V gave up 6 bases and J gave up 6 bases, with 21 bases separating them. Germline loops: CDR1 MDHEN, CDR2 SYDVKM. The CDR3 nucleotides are TGTGCCAGCAGCGCCTCTAGGGGCAGGGGTCGTCAGCCCCAGCATTTT. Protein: CASSASRGRGRQPQHF.

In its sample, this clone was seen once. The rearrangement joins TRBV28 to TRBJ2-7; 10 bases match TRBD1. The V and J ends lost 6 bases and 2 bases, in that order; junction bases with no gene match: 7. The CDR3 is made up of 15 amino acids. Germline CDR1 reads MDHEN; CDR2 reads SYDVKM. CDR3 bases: TGTGCCAGCAGCCTGGACGGACAGGGGGCCTACGAGCAGTACTTC. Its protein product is CASSLDGQGAYEQYF.

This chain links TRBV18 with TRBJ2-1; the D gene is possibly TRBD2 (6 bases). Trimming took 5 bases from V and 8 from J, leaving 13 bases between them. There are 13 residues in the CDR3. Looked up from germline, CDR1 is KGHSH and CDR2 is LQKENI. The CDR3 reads CASSAQEGDEQFF. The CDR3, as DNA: TGTGCCAGCTCAGCACAGGAGGGCGATGAGCAGTTCTTC.

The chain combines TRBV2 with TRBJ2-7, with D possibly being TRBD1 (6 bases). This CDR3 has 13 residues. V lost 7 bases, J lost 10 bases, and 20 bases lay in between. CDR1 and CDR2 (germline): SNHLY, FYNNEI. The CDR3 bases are TGTGCCAGCAAAGGGGACATGTCTCAAGAACAGTACTTC. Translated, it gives CASKGDMSQEQYF.

CDR3: CASSWARPVSYNEQFF. CDR3 nucleotide sequence: TGCGCCAGCAGCTGGGCGCGGCCAGTCTCTTACAATGAGCAGTTCTTC. The chain couples TRBV5-1 to TRBJ2-1; D gene unclear. CDR1 is SGHRS, CDR2 YFSETQ, per germline. Trimming took off 3 bases at V and 4 bases at J, with 17 bases between the two ends. The length of the CDR3 is 16 residues.

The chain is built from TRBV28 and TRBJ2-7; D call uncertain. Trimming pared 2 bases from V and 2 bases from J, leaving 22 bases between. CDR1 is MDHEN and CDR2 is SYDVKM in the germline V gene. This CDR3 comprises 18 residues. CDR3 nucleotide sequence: TGTGCCAGCAGTTTACCCCCATCGAGTAGCCCTTTGGCCTACGAGCAGTACTTC. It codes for CASSLPPSSSPLAYEQYF. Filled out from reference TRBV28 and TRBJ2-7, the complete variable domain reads DVKVTQSSRYLVKRTGEKVFLECVQDMDHENMFWYRQDPGLGLRLIYFSYDVKMKEKGDIPEGYSVSREKKERFSLILESASTNQTSMYLCASSLPPSSSPLAYEQYFGPGTRLTVT.

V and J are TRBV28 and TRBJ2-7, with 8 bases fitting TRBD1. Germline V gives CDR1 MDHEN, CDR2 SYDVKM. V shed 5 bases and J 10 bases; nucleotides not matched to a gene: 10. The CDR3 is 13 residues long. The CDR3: CASSPSPGTGQYF. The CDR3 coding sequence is TGTGCCAGCAGTCCGTCCCCCGGGACAGGTCAGTACTTC.

The CDR3 sequence is CASSQEDVRGRQPQHF. The CDR3 DNA follows: TGCGCCAGCAGCCAAGAGGACGTCCGTGGACGGCAGCCCCAGCATTTT. The chain couples TRBV4-1 to TRBJ1-5; D is ambiguous. V was cut by 0 bases and J by 7 bases, with 16 bases left in between. This CDR3 has 16 residues. Germline-derived CDR1 and CDR2 are MGHRA and YSYEKL.

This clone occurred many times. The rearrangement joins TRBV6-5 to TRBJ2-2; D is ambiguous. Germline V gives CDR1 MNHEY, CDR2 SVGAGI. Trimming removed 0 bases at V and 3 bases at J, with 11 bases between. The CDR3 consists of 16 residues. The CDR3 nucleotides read TGTGCCAGCAGTTACTCCTGGGGTTTGGACACCGGGGAGCTGTTTTTT. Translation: CASSYSWGLDTGELFF.

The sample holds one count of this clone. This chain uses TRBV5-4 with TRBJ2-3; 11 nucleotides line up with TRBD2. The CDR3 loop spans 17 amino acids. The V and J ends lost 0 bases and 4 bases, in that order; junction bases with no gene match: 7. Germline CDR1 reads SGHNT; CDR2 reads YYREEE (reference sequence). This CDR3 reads CASSLEVGLAVSDTQYF. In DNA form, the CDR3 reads TGTGCCAGCAGCTTGGAAGTGGGACTAGCGGTTTCAGATACGCAGTATTTT.

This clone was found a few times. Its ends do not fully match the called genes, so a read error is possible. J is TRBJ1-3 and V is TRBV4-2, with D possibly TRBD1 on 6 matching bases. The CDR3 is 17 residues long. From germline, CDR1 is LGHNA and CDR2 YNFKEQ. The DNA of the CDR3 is TGTGCCAGCACCCAAAGCCTGGGGGGGCTCTCTGGAAACACCATATATTTT. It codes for CASTQSLGGLSGNTIYF.

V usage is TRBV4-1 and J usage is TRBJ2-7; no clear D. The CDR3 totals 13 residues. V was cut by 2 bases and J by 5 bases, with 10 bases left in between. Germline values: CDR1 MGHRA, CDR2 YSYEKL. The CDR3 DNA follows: TGCGCCAGCAGCCAAAAGCCTTGGGACGAGCAGTACTTC. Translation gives CASSQKPWDEQYF.

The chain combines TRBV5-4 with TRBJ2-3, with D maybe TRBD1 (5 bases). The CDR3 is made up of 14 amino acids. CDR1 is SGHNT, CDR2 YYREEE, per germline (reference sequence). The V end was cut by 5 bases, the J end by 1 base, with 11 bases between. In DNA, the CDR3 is TGTGCCAGCAGAAGGGGCTTCGGCACAGATACGCAGTATTTT. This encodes CASRRGFGTDTQYF.